This T cell receptor (beta chain) comes out of a study of blood T cell repertoires in COVID-19 (dated by TCRdb to the early 2020s). At the level of the whole study: Samples from collaborators originated in the United States, Italy and Spain and spanned both the acute and convalescent phases of COVID-19. The material from the prospective study consisted of cDNA or gDNA derived from T cells, B-cell-depleted T cells, or PBMCs. Subjects who had been exposed to COVID-19, were actively infected with it, or had recovered from it provided the deeply sampled blood TCRbeta repertoires that made up the dataset. A de-identified subject ID, COVID-19 status, age in years and sex were almost always included in the sample metadata. Samples came from the ongoing ImmuneRACE study (first 160 participants) plus 1,254 subjects from 6 global collaborators. The repertoires were made available in a free public database intended to serve as a resource for research on the immune response to SARS-CoV-2. Where available, HLA class I and class II types were obtained from metadata supplied by the sample provider rather than from assay-based typing. The paper's findings and limits, for the study overall: The amount of clinical and demographic metadata varied by source and participant and was provided uncurated.

To note about this clone: Its antigen is currently not known. The record has no base qualities; no much larger clone is one base away.

V is reduced by 0 bases and J by 10 bases, leaving a spacing of 13 bases between them. From a lookup of the germline V gene (reference sequence), CDR1 and CDR2 are MNHEY and SMNVEV. The cysteine opens and the phenylalanine closes a CDR3 of 15 amino acids. Of all the DNA, just the CDR3 is kept, 45 bases in frame from base 1. Collaborating institutions collected whole blood in K2EDTA tubes following their own protocols. For TCRbeta analysis, collaborators shipped samples in one of three forms: frozen whole blood, isolated PBMCs, or DNA extracted from either of those sample types. TCRbeta CDR3 regions were amplified from genomic DNA by means of the immunoSEQ Assay, a bias-controlled multiplex PCR. In the paper's pipeline: The number of nucleated cells in each sample was estimated from the amplification of reference gene primers within the assay. To quantify the absolute abundance of each unique TCRbeta CDR3 rearrangement, sequence reads were collapsed and filtered. For each sample, productive Simpson clonality was calculated by taking the square root of Simpson's diversity index across productive rearrangements. TCRdb's version of the immuneACCESS table is confined to in-frame rearrangements and falls short of the full clone set. An unresolved V gene accounts for under half of the shortfall where checked; the remainder is of unknown origin. That table furnishes V, J and clone size, whereas the DNA furnished D and trimming. The sample yields approximately 200,000 clones; 80% to 90% were counted once. Roughly a tenth of the sample rests with the top ten.

The TCR sequence derives from a woman of 80 years or more with acute or convalescent COVID-19. The sequenced sample was peripheral blood. The rearranged segments are TRBV27 and TRBJ1-6, and the D gene may be TRBD1, 6 bases matching. The DNA sequence is given as TGTGCCAGCAGTTTATCGAGGCAGACAGGCTCACCCCTCCACTTT. Its coded protein is CASSLSRQTGSPLHF.